The source of this T cell receptor (beta chain) is a study of blood T cell repertoires in COVID-19. TCRdb's copy holds only in-frame clones and misses some; the assay was immunoSEQ multiplex PCR. This table holds 350,000 or so clones, around nine tenths found once. This CDR3 comprises 14 residues. The V and J ends lost 2 bases and 0 bases respectively, with 7 bases between them. CDR1 and CDR2 from the germline V gene are MNHEY and SVGAGI. The chain employs TRBV6-5 and TRBJ1-1; the D is unclear. This sequence was found in a woman aged 25 to 39 who had been exposed to COVID-19. The sample was PBMCs or T cells enriched from blood (not recorded which). DNA of the CDR3: TGTGCCAGCAGTTACGAACAACTGAACACTGAAGCTTTCTTT. The encoded protein is CASSYEQLNTEAFF.